The rows below give T cell receptor beta chains drawn from one sample of a study of T cell repertoires in cytomegalovirus infection. TCRdb independently ran MiXCR on the reads; one entry per CDR3 protein. The sample yields hundreds of thousands of distinct CDR3 sequences, approximately 32% seen once. What these receptors recognize is not known. Source: cultured CD8+ T cells from PBMCs, taken from culture after CMV antigen stimulation. The receptors originated from a human donor in good health (CMV status not recorded). Some clones in this sample may be carry-over from other donors' samples. Each CDR3 is given with its conserved first and last residue. Fields, in order: V gene, J gene, CDR3 protein.

V: TRBV2; J: TRBJ1-2; CDR3: CASGSKSLYYGYTF
V: TRBV7-8; J: TRBJ2-1; CDR3: CASSLPDSGDAANEQFF
V: TRBV7-9; J: TRBJ2-3; CDR3: CASSLGQDPRTDTQYF
V: TRBV5-1; J: TRBJ2-1; CDR3: CASSTPTSGEVYNEQFF
V: TRBV6-2/TRBV6-3; J: TRBJ2-2; CDR3: CASSPTLGPGELFF
V: TRBV7-3; J: TRBJ2-1; CDR3: CASSLAEQGESYNEQFF
V: TRBV9; J: TRBJ1-1; CDR3: CASSVGGRGRNTEAFF
V: TRBV7-6; J: TRBJ2-7; CDR3: CASSPETSGGLDEQYF
V: TRBV6-5; J: TRBJ2-7; CDR3: CASSYSDRGDFEQYF
V: TRBV12-3/TRBV12-4; J: TRBJ1-5; CDR3: CASSEQGGNQPQHF
V: TRBV2; J: TRBJ2-5; CDR3: CASRGRELAGVETQYF
V: TRBV6-5; J: TRBJ2-5; CDR3: CASSYSPGQLTQYF
V: TRBV5-5; J: TRBJ1-2; CDR3: CASSLGTANSRYYGYTF
V: TRBV6-5; J: TRBJ1-5; CDR3: CASSYTGGHQPQHF
V: TRBV6-5; J: TRBJ2-3; CDR3: CASSYRPPIRGGGGSTDTQYF
V: TRBV5-3; J: TRBJ1-2; CDR3: CARSRQDYGYTF
V: TRBV9; J: TRBJ2-2; CDR3: CASSRQGWDTGELFF
V: TRBV27; J: TRBJ2-5; CDR3: CASSFLGQASNTQYF
V: TRBV13; J: TRBJ2-1; CDR3: CASSPRDHPYNEQFF
V: TRBV4-3; J: TRBJ2-5; CDR3: CASSQDGGGLETQYF
V: TRBV7-2; J: TRBJ2-3; CDR3: CASSLGNRFTDTQYF
V: TRBV7-2; J: TRBJ1-5; CDR3: CASSLASYSNQPQHF
V: TRBV20-1; J: TRBJ1-2; CDR3: CSADKHTF
V: TRBV19; J: TRBJ2-7; CDR3: CASSILPGTVGSYEQYF
V: TRBV7-9; J: TRBJ2-7; CDR3: CASSQPGLANSYEQYF
V: TRBV11-2; J: TRBJ1-1; CDR3: CASSLWVGASPFSNTEAFF
V: TRBV7-9; J: TRBJ2-1; CDR3: CASSSGEGGSEQFF
V: TRBV6-1; J: TRBJ2-1; CDR3: CASSAPGEEQFF
V: TRBV12-3/TRBV12-4; J: TRBJ2-7; CDR3: CASSKGLTGGSYEQYF
V: TRBV20-1; J: TRBJ2-3; CDR3: CSAGDQGRSTDTQYF
V: TRBV7-8; J: TRBJ2-3; CDR3: CASSQGIGQGLTDTQYF
V: TRBV12-3/TRBV12-4; J: TRBJ2-1; CDR3: CASSLEGGGEQFF
V: TRBV13; J: TRBJ1-1; CDR3: CASSSGRRLAEAFF
V: TRBV20-1; J: TRBJ1-6; CDR3: CSASAHLGQSSYNSPLHF
V: TRBV10-2; J: TRBJ2-7; CDR3: CVSITLRDSSYEQYF
V: TRBV6-1; J: TRBJ2-7; CDR3: CASTEGAFSDEQYF
V: TRBV9; J: TRBJ1-1; CDR3: CASSGSPVNRPNTEAFF
V: TRBV7-2; J: TRBJ1-2; CDR3: CASSEWTGGYTF
V: TRBV6-1; J: TRBJ1-1; CDR3: CASSSSGTRTEAFF
V: TRBV5-3; J: TRBJ2-3; CDR3: CASSRPGTGSTDTQYF
V: TRBV2; J: TRBJ1-1; CDR3: CASSESYTEAFF
V: TRBV27; J: TRBJ2-7; CDR3: CASTRMTGAYEQYF
V: TRBV14; J: TRBJ2-5; CDR3: CASSQRGYQETQYF
V: TRBV7-2; J: TRBJ2-3; CDR3: CASSITPAGQGPYTQYF
V: TRBV7-6; J: TRBJ1-2; CDR3: CASSLVLGGLYGYTF
V: TRBV6-6; J: TRBJ1-2; CDR3: CVSSDGPGSNYGYTF
V: TRBV5-1; J: TRBJ2-1; CDR3: CASSWDRSGGYNEQFF
V: TRBV6-2/TRBV6-3; J: TRBJ2-1; CDR3: CASRLTSGGYNEQFF
V: TRBV6-1; J: TRBJ2-7; CDR3: CASSATGASGTFPYEQYF
V: TRBV7-9; J: TRBJ2-7; CDR3: CASSLGTIHGGSYEQYF
V: TRBV27; J: TRBJ2-2; CDR3: CASSPRGGIGELFF
V: TRBV6-6; J: TRBJ1-6; CDR3: CASIRDEGFYNSPLHF
V: TRBV14; J: TRBJ1-4; CDR3: CASSLLQGSNEKLFF
V: TRBV12-3/TRBV12-4; J: TRBJ1-1; CDR3: CASSEQGHDAFF
V: TRBV6-2/TRBV6-3; J: TRBJ2-7; CDR3: CASRQRLTAVEQYF
V: TRBV2; J: TRBJ2-1; CDR3: CASSRGPFYNEQFF
V: TRBV7-6; J: TRBJ1-5; CDR3: CASSQGYLQPQHF